This T cell receptor (beta chain) was sequenced in a study of T cells in Graves' hyperthyroidism and ophthalmopathy. The investigators amplified TCR beta CDR3 regions from RNA transcripts. The HTBI set primed first-round TCR CDR3 RT-PCR. TCRdb recomputed calls from the multiplex PCR reads with MiXCR, one row per CDR3 protein. The table records about 660,000 distinct CDR3 sequences, over 40% of them present only once. Sequencing was carried out using peripheral blood or thyroid tissue (not recorded which). The source is an adult man with Graves' disease, either hyperthyroidism or ophthalmopathy (not recorded which).

The CDR3 reads CASSLNPTPGKDGYTF. The CDR3 coding sequence is TGTGCCAGCAGTTTAAATCCGACGCCAGGGAAAGACGGCTACACCTTC. The rearrangement links TRBV12-3 or TRBV12-4 to TRBJ1-2; maybe TRBD1 (5 bases). The CDR3 spans 16 residues. V was clipped by 2 bases and J by 8 bases, with 21 bases between them.